The 18 T cell receptor beta chains presented below share a single source sample, sequenced in a study of CD8 T cells in ankylosing spondylitis. TCRdb recomputed calls from the 5' RACE reads with MiXCR, one row per CDR3 protein. The sample lists roughly 240,000 distinct CDR3 sequences, roughly 32% occurring once. Sequencing used blood, either unsorted or a sorted T cell fraction (not recorded which). The receptors derive from a male donor with ankylosing spondylitis or in good health (not recorded which).

The chain recombines TRBV9 with TRBJ2-5; 15 nucleotides match TRBD2. V lost 0 bases and J lost 5; bases outside the gene matches: 5. From germline, CDR1 is SGDLS and CDR2 YYNGEE. The CDR3 contains 17 residues. CDR3 coding DNA: TGTGCCAGCAGCGTAGGGACTAGCGGGGGGGCCTGGGAGACCCAGTACTTC. It encodes CASSVGTSGGAWETQYF.

This clonotype came up a few times. V gene TRBV7-2 combines with J gene TRBJ2-3; TRBD2 might be the D (6 bases). This CDR3 has 14 amino acids. V was trimmed by 5 bases and J by 9 bases, leaving 18 bases between them. The germline gives CDR1 SGHTA, CDR2 FQGNSA. In DNA, the CDR3 is TGTGCCAGCAGCCTTCAAACCCTCGGGGGAACGCAGTATTTT. This codes for CASSLQTLGGTQYF.

The chain joins TRBV20-1 to TRBJ2-7; D unclear. The CDR3 is 13 amino acids. Germline V lookup: CDR1 DFQATT, CDR2 SNEGSKA (reference sequence). Trimming cost V 0 bases and J 2 bases, with 8 bases left between them. CDR3 loop: CSARETAAYEQYF. The CDR3 DNA follows: TGCAGTGCTAGAGAGACGGCAGCCTACGAGCAGTACTTC.

The rearrangement uses TRBV12-3 or TRBV12-4 and TRBJ2-7; a possible D gene is TRBD1 (6 bases). Between the trimmed V and J ends, which lost 4 bases and 4 bases, there was a span of 11 bases. This CDR3 has 13 residues. CDR3 bases: TGTGCCAGCAGTTCGACAGGTATATACGAGCAGTACTTC. Its translation is CASSSTGIYEQYF.

The CDR3 protein is CSAREPGQFSGNTIYF. The CDR3 DNA follows: TGCAGTGCTAGAGAACCGGGACAGTTCTCTGGAAACACCATATATTTT. The chain joins TRBV20-1 to TRBJ1-3; 7 nucleotides align to TRBD1. CDR1 and CDR2 from the germline V gene are DFQATT and SNEGSKA (reference sequence). The ends lost 0 bases at V and 0 bases at J; junction bases unmatched: 5. This CDR3 has 16 residues.

The genes are TRBV29-1 and TRBJ2-1, with 11 bases lining up with TRBD1. V shed 7 bases, J shed 2 bases, and the junction held 4 bases outside the gene matches. Germline assignment: CDR1 SQVTM and CDR2 ANQGSEA. The CDR3 contains 14 residues. The CDR3, as DNA: TGCAGCGCCCTGGGACAGGGGGCCTACAATGAGCAGTTCTTC. It specifies CSALGQGAYNEQFF.

This clonotype came up a few times. V gene TRBV12-3 or TRBV12-4 combines with J gene TRBJ2-1; 9 bases line up with TRBD2. This CDR3 has 16 amino acids. Losses at the gene ends were 7 bases for V and 3 bases for J; bases not matched to a gene: 10. The CDR3 sequence is CASTGGGSGGYNEQFF. The CDR3 DNA sequence: TGTGCCAGCACCGGCGGGGGTAGCGGGGGCTACAATGAGCAGTTCTTC.

The rearrangement uses TRBV15 and TRBJ2-7; TRBD2 agrees at 8 bases. The CDR3 has 16 amino acids. Trimming at V came to 5 bases and at J to 2 bases, leaving 11 bases not matched to a gene. Germline V gene data show CDR1 as LNHNV and CDR2 as YYDKDF (reference sequence). The chain's CDR3 is CATSQEGLAPTYEQYF. The CDR3, as DNA: TGTGCCACCAGCCAGGAAGGACTAGCTCCCACCTACGAGCAGTACTTC.

V and J are TRBV20-1 and TRBJ1-2; weak D call: TRBD1 (5 bases). The germline V gene encodes CDR1 DFQATT and CDR2 SNEGSKA (reference sequence). The germline V and J ends were trimmed by 5 bases and 0 bases, with 16 bases remaining between them. The CDR3 sequence is 15 residues long. The CDR3 protein is CSARFFGTSNYGYTF. The CDR3 coding sequence is TGCAGTGCTCGATTTTTCGGGACCTCTAACTATGGCTACACCTTC.

The chain couples TRBV29-1 to TRBJ2-5; D is unresolved. Trimming shortened V by 0 bases and J by 5 bases, and 4 bases separated the two germline ends. This CDR3 is built from 11 residues. Germline V CDR1 and CDR2: SQVTM, ANQGSEA. This chain's CDR3 is CSVEDGETQYF. The DNA of the CDR3 is TGCAGCGTTGAAGATGGTGAGACCCAGTACTTC.

The sample holds a few counts of this clonotype. CDR3 sequence (DNA): TGCAGTGCTAGAGTCCAGGGGAGGGAATACAATGAGCAGTTCTTC. This gives the protein CSARVQGREYNEQFF. This chain uses TRBV20-1 with TRBJ2-1; possibly TRBD2 for D (7 bases). V lost 1 base, J lost 4 bases, and 14 bases lay in between. The CDR3 loop spans 15 amino acids. From germline, CDR1 is DFQATT and CDR2 SNEGSKA (reference sequence).

The chain recombines TRBV20-1 with TRBJ2-5; 8 bases line up with TRBD2. The germline V gene has CDR1 DFQATT and CDR2 SNEGSKA (reference sequence). The CDR3 extends over 14 amino acids. J lost 4 bases, V lost 6 bases, and 10 bases had no gene match. The CDR3 coding sequence is TGCAGTGCACCAGCGGGGGCCCTGGGAGAGACCCAGTACTTC. This encodes CSAPAGALGETQYF.

V gene TRBV5-1 combines with J gene TRBJ2-3, with 7 bases lining up with TRBD1. The V gene's germline CDR1 is SGHRS and CDR2 YFSETQ. J was trimmed by 4 bases and V by 4 bases; bases with no gene match: 9. This CDR3 has 15 residues. Written as DNA, the CDR3 is TGCGCCAGCAGCGCCAGGGGACAGAGTCCAGATACGCAGTATTTT. It specifies CASSARGQSPDTQYF.

The V gene is TRBV10-2, the J gene TRBJ2-3; tentative D call: TRBD1 (6 bases). Germline values: CDR1 WSHSY, CDR2 SAAADI. Trimming took 6 bases from V and 1 from J, leaving 11 bases between them. This CDR3 has 14 residues. CDR3: CASSPDRRTDTQYF. The CDR3 nucleotides are TGCGCCAGCAGCCCGGACAGACGCACAGATACGCAGTATTTT.

The chain is built from TRBV12-3 or TRBV12-4 and TRBJ2-7; a possible D gene is TRBD1 (6 bases). The CDR3 is 14 amino acids. V dropped 6 bases and J dropped 1 base, with 13 bases sitting between them. The CDR3 sequence is CASRPHTGSYEQYF. CDR3 sequence (DNA): TGTGCCAGCAGACCGCACACAGGGTCCTACGAGCAGTACTTC.

This chain joins TRBV7-6 and TRBJ1-4; 8 bases map to TRBD1. J gave up 5 bases and V 3 bases, and 8 bases lay outside the gene matches. CDR1 SGHVS and CDR2 FNYEAQ come from the germline V gene. This CDR3 is built from 16 residues. The CDR3 bases are TGTGCCAGCAGCTTGGAGTACCGGGACAGGAATGAAAAACTGTTTTTT. Translating it yields CASSLEYRDRNEKLFF.

The table lists this clonotype with a few counts. This chain joins TRBV20-1 and TRBJ1-1; D ambiguous. The CDR3 spans 14 residues. CDR1 is DFQATT, CDR2 SNEGSKA, per germline (reference sequence). Trimming shortened V by 0 bases and J by 0 bases, and 8 bases separated the two germline ends. This CDR3 reads CSARDPVMNTEAFF. CDR3 nucleotide sequence: TGCAGTGCTAGAGATCCAGTAATGAACACTGAAGCTTTCTTT.

This chain links TRBV5-1 with TRBJ1-1; 11 bases map to TRBD1. Germline lookup yields CDR1 SGHRS and CDR2 YFSETQ. Trimming cost V 2 bases and J 7 bases; bases outside gene matches: 7. The CDR3 totals 15 residues. The CDR3 nucleotides read TGCGCCAGCAGCTTATGGACAGGGGGCACTGATGAAGCTTTCTTT. Translation gives CASSLWTGGTDEAFF.